This entry concerns a single T cell receptor beta chain. Clones were sequenced by immunoSEQ multiplex PCR, and TCRdb holds only the in-frame ones, with some missing. The data contain 250,000 to 350,000 clones, approximately 89% of them seen just once; the ten biggest clones take up around 7.8%. These data are taken from a study of blood T cell repertoires in COVID-19. About the research overall: Samples representing acute and convalescent COVID-19 were sourced from the United States, Italy and Spain. T cells, B-cell-depleted T cells, or PBMCs provided the cDNA or gDNA that served as material.

The sequence was obtained from a woman aged 45-65 years who had recovered from COVID-19. The sample comprised peripheral blood.

CDR3 in DNA: TGTGCCAGCAGCTTAAGCCAGGGGGCACACGAGCAGTACTTC. It is translated as CASSLSQGAHEQYF. The chain employs TRBV7-7 and TRBJ2-7; 8 positions match TRBD1. V was clipped by 2 bases and J by 5 bases; unmatched bases: 5. Germline assignment: CDR1 SSHAT and CDR2 FNYEAQ (reference sequence). CDR3 length: 14 residues.